This entry features one TCR beta chain sequence. Its antigen is unknown. This entry is derived from a study of response to subunit inactivated influenza vaccine. Study conclusions and caveats: Each seasonal influenza vaccination, the authors suggested, recruits few new T cells.

Germline V gives CDR1 SQVTM, CDR2 ANQGSEA. Trimming took 6 bases from V and 5 from J, leaving 12 bases between them. The CDR3 length is 12 residues. Each CDR3 protein is one row after TCRdb ran MiXCR on the RT-PCR reads. The sample carries 650,000 to 850,000 distinct CDR3 sequences, more than 11% recorded once. This receptor was obtained from a man aged 50-60 years who received an inactivated influenza vaccine. Here the sequenced sample was PBMCs from blood, taken 14 days before vaccination. The V gene is TRBV29-1, the J gene TRBJ2-3; D unresolved. The chain's CDR3 is CSVREERDTQYF. The CDR3, as DNA: TGCAGCGTCCGTGAGGAGCGAGATACGCAGTATTTT.